These 5 T cell receptor beta chains came from one sample sequenced in a study of T cell responses to AZD1222 COVID-19 vaccine. The repertoire was sequenced with immunoSEQ multiplex PCR; TCRdb's copy has only in-frame clones and lacks some. In the table there are fewer than 200,000 clones, around 90% of which are singletons. The sample consisted of peripheral blood, taken 28 days after the second dose of the MenACWY control vaccine. These receptors originate from an adult who received the MenACWY meningococcal vaccine as a control.

The chain couples TRBV3-1 (or the pseudogene TRBV3-2) to TRBJ1-1, with TRBD1 as a possible D gene (5 bases). Germline CDR1 LGHDT, CDR2 YNNKEL (reference sequence). V shed 8 bases and J shed 0 bases, with 16 bases lying between them. CDR3 length: 15 amino acids. As DNA, the CDR3 is TGTGCCAGCGCCCCCTGGGGGGGGGTGAACACTGAAGCTTTCTTT. It is translated as CASAPWGGVNTEAFF.

The chain recombines TRBV10-2 with TRBJ2-7, with 8 positions matching TRBD1. The junction had 8 bases not matched to a gene; V was cut back by 9 bases and J by 4 bases. Looked up from germline, CDR1 is WSHSY and CDR2 is SAAADI. The CDR3 extends over 13 amino acids. The CDR3 reads CARAAGQAYEQYF. For the CDR3, the DNA is TGCGCCAGGGCGGCGGGACAGGCTTACGAGCAGTACTTC.

The chain employs TRBV18 and TRBJ2-7; tentative D call: TRBD2 (6 bases). The CDR3 extends over 13 amino acids. Germline V lookup: CDR1 KGHSH, CDR2 LQKENI. The V and J ends lost 4 bases and 2 bases respectively, with 9 bases between them. For the CDR3, the DNA is TGTGCCAGCTCACTGGCGGGAACCTACGAGCAGTACTTC. This sequence encodes CASSLAGTYEQYF.

The rearrangement uses TRBV19 and TRBJ2-3; TRBD2 is a possible D gene (6 bases). V shed 1 base and J shed 4 bases, with 9 bases lying between them. This CDR3 has 14 amino acids. Per germline, CDR1 LNHDA and CDR2 SQIVND (reference sequence). The CDR3 loop is CASSIAGASDTQYF. The DNA for the CDR3 is TGTGCCAGTAGTATAGCGGGAGCTTCAGATACGCAGTATTTT.

The genes are TRBV9 and TRBJ2-1; unclear D gene. CDR3 size: 15 residues. Germline V gene data show CDR1 as SGDLS and CDR2 as YYNGEE. Trimming pared 0 bases from V and 5 bases from J, leaving 12 bases between. CDR3 DNA sequence: TGTGCCAGCAGCGTAGCGCAACAGACCCACAATGAGCAGTTCTTC. As protein: CASSVAQQTHNEQFF.